A selection of T cell receptor beta chains follows, all from one sample in a study of shared clonotypes between healthy human individuals. Produced via immunoSEQ multiplex PCR; TCRdb's table is partial and in-frame only. The repertoire holds hundreds of thousands of clones, roughly 95% seen once, with over 0.095% in the top ten. Sequenced input: naive CD8+ T cells sorted from blood. These receptors all come from a woman in her twenties or thirties in good health. Both conserved end residues are part of each CDR3. D genes are given only for firm matches. The size field is filled for only some rows; it gives once, few, many or a size class.

cdr3_length	v_call	d_call	j_call	clone_size	cdr3_nt	cdr3_aa
16	TRBV28	TRBD1	TRBJ1-5	-	TGTGCCAGCAGTTTTGCTGGACAGGGATTCAATCAGCCCCAGCATTTT	CASSFAGQGFNQPQHF
14	TRBV2	-	TRBJ2-5	-	TGTGCCAGCAGCGGCAAAGAGGGTCCAGAGACCCAGTACTTC	CASSGKEGPETQYF
15	TRBV4-1	TRBD1	TRBJ2-3	-	TGCGCCAGCAGCCAGGGCAGGGGGCGTTCAGATACGCAGTATTTT	CASSQGRGRSDTQYF
16	TRBV9	TRBD2	TRBJ2-2	-	TGTGCCAGCAGCGTATCGGACGGGAGGGGAATCGGGGAGCTGTTTTTT	CASSVSDGRGIGELFF
12	TRBV9	-	TRBJ2-2	-	TGTGCCAGCAGCGAACCCACCGGGGAGCTGTTTTTT	CASSEPTGELFF
14	TRBV27	TRBD1	TRBJ2-7	-	TGTGCCAGCAGGGAGGGACAGGGGTCCTACGAGCAGTACTTC	CASREGQGSYEQYF
15	TRBV5-1	-	TRBJ1-5	-	TGCGCCAGCAGTTCAGGGGTTGCTGGCAATCAGCCCCAGCATTTT	CASSSGVAGNQPQHF
16	TRBV19	-	TRBJ2-7	-	TGTGCCAGTAGTATAGATTCCGGGGGAGCCAACTACGAGCAGTACTTC	CASSIDSGGANYEQYF
14	TRBV27	TRBD2	TRBJ2-1	-	TGTGCCAGCAGTTTGGGGGGAGGGCCTAATGAGCAGTTCTTC	CASSLGGGPNEQFF
15	TRBV27	-	TRBJ2-7	-	TGTGCCAGCAGTCCCGGGGCTATCGTCTCCTACGAGCAGTACTTC	CASSPGAIVSYEQYF
14	TRBV6-4	-	TRBJ1-5	-	TGTGCCAGCAGTGACTCGAGTCGGCATCAGCCCCAGCATTTT	CASSDSSRHQPQHF
17	TRBV7-6	TRBD1	TRBJ1-1	-	TGTGCCAGCAGCTTAGGAGGACAGGGGGATATGAACACTGAAGCTTTCTTT	CASSLGGQGDMNTEAFF
13	TRBV7-3	-	TRBJ2-7	-	TGTGCCAGCAGCGTAGGGGGGGCTGGCGAGCAGTACTTC	CASSVGGAGEQYF
16	TRBV6-5	-	TRBJ2-7	-	TGTGCCAGCAGTTACGGGGACACATCCGGGGGTTACGAGCAGTACTTC	CASSYGDTSGGYEQYF
16	TRBV14	-	TRBJ2-5	-	TGTGCCAGCACCCCGGATGGGGTCGACCCCAAAGAGACCCAGTACTTC	CASTPDGVDPKETQYF
16	TRBV2	-	TRBJ1-3	-	TGTGCCAGCAGTGATGGGGACATATTCTCTGGAAACACCATATATTTT	CASSDGDIFSGNTIYF
15	TRBV13	TRBD2	TRBJ2-5	-	TGTGCCAGCAGCCGACTAGCGGAGGGCCAAGAGACCCAGTACTTC	CASSRLAEGQETQYF
11	TRBV5-1	-	TRBJ2-5	-	TGCGCCAGCAGCTTACCAGAGACCCAGTACTTC	CASSLPETQYF
16	TRBV27	TRBD1	TRBJ2-7	-	TGTGCCAGCAGTTTACCGACATCGACAGGGATGGACGAGCAGTACTTC	CASSLPTSTGMDEQYF
12	TRBV28	-	TRBJ1-5	once	TGTGCCAGCAGTTTGTTCAATCAGCCCCAGCATTTT	CASSLFNQPQHF
13	TRBV6-5	-	TRBJ1-1	-	TGTGCCAGCAGTTACCCTGAAGCACCTGAAGCTTTCTTT	CASSYPEAPEAFF
15	TRBV27	TRBD1	TRBJ2-1	-	TGTGCCAGCAGTCCCGACAGGGCGGTCTACAATGAGCAGTTCTTC	CASSPDRAVYNEQFF
12	TRBV27	-	TRBJ2-3	-	TGTGCCAGCAGCCAGGGGCTTGATACGCAGTATTTT	CASSQGLDTQYF
13	TRBV27	TRBD1	TRBJ2-7	-	TGTGCCAGCAGTTTCTTACAGGGGAACGAGCAGTACTTC	CASSFLQGNEQYF
15	TRBV5-1	-	TRBJ2-7	-	TGCGCCAGCAGCTTGGTTGCTTTTACTTCCTACGAGCAGTACTTC	CASSLVAFTSYEQYF
17	TRBV28	TRBD1	TRBJ1-5	-	TGTGCCAGCAGTTCCTCCCTGACAGGGGTTCATCATCAGCCCCAGCATTTT	CASSSSLTGVHHQPQHF
14	TRBV4-2	-	TRBJ1-1	once	TGTGCCAGCAGCCAAGAGTTTCCGTACACTGAAGCTTTCTTT	CASSQEFPYTEAFF
14	TRBV27	-	TRBJ1-1	-	TGTGCCAGCAGTTTAGTTGGGGGGGGCACTGAAGCTTTCTTT	CASSLVGGGTEAFF
17	TRBV4-2	TRBD2	TRBJ2-7	once	TGTGCCAGCAGCCAAGAAGCGCCGCGCGGGAGGCCCTACGAGCAGTACTTC	CASSQEAPRGRPYEQYF
14	TRBV6-1	TRBD1	TRBJ2-7	-	TGTGCCAGCAGTGCGACAGGGGGCGGCTACGAGCAGTACTTC	CASSATGGGYEQYF
16	TRBV7-9	TRBD1	TRBJ2-7	-	TGTGCCAGCAGCGACCCCGGGACAGGGGACTCCTACGAGCAGTACTTC	CASSDPGTGDSYEQYF
13	TRBV7-9	-	TRBJ2-3	-	TGTGCCAGCAGATCTAGAGGATTAGATACGCAGTATTTT	CASRSRGLDTQYF
13	TRBV27	-	TRBJ2-1	-	TGTGCCAGCAGTCCGGACACGTACAATGAGCAGTTCTTC	CASSPDTYNEQFF
17	TRBV15	TRBD2	TRBJ2-7	-	TGTGCCACCAGCAGAGATGGGGTAGCGGGATCGTCCTACGAGCAGTACTTC	CATSRDGVAGSSYEQYF
16	TRBV5-6	-	TRBJ1-3	-	TGTGCCAGCAGCTTGTCGTCCCGCAGTTCTGGAAACACCATATATTTT	CASSLSSRSSGNTIYF
18	TRBV7-8	-	TRBJ2-1	-	TGTGCCAGCAGCTTACCAACCGACCACGGGAGCTCCTACAATGAGCAGTTCTTC	CASSLPTDHGSSYNEQFF
13	TRBV14	-	TRBJ2-1	-	TGTGCCAGCAGCCTAGTACAGTCCGATGAGCAGTTCTTC	CASSLVQSDEQFF
14	TRBV2	-	TRBJ2-7	-	TGTGCCAGCAGTGACCGGGACTCGGGCTACGAGCAGTACTTC	CASSDRDSGYEQYF
16	TRBV5-1	-	TRBJ2-7	-	TGCGCCAGCAGCCCCAAGTTGGGGGATCGGACCTACGAGCAGTACTTC	CASSPKLGDRTYEQYF
11	TRBV27	-	TRBJ2-1	-	TGTGCCAGCAGCTACTACAATGAGCAGTTCTTC	CASSYYNEQFF
12	TRBV29-1	-	TRBJ1-1	-	TGCAGCGTTGATCAGGAGAACACTGAAGCTTTCTTT	CSVDQENTEAFF
13	TRBV7-9	-	TRBJ2-1	-	TGTGCCAGCAGCCCAAGGTCGGGCAATGAGCAGTTCTTC	CASSPRSGNEQFF
15	TRBV5-8	-	TRBJ2-4	once	TGTGCCAGCAGTCAAACCGACGGAACCAAAAACATTCAGTACTTC	CASSQTDGTKNIQYF
12	TRBV19	-	TRBJ1-5	-	TGTGCCAGTAGGTCAGGGGATCAGCCCCAGCATTTT	CASRSGDQPQHF
13	TRBV5-5	-	TRBJ2-7	once	TGTGCCAGCAGCTTGATGCCTAGCTACGAGCAGTACTTC	CASSLMPSYEQYF
13	TRBV6-1	-	TRBJ2-5	-	TGTGCCAGCGGCGACTGGGGACAAGAGACCCAGTACTTC	CASGDWGQETQYF
17	TRBV4-1	-	TRBJ1-1	-	TGCGCCAGCAGCCAAGTTGGGGGCGTCGGGTATGGCACTGAAGCTTTCTTT	CASSQVGGVGYGTEAFF
19	TRBV27	TRBD2	TRBJ2-1	-	TGTGCCAGCAGTTTAACTAGCGGGAGTCGTCCCTCCTCCTACAATGAGCAGTTCTTC	CASSLTSGSRPSSYNEQFF